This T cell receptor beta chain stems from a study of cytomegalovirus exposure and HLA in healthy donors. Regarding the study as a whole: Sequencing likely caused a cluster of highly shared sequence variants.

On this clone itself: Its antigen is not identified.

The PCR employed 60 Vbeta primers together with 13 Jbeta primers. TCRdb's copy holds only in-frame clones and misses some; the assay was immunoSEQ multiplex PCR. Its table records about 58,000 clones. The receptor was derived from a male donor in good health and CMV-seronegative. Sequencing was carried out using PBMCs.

The CDR3 DNA reads TGTGCCAGCAGCTTGGGCCTGGGCGCAGATACGCAGTATTTT. As protein: CASSLGLGADTQYF. The rearrangement links TRBV7-9 to TRBJ2-3; D ambiguous. The CDR3 spans 14 residues. Germline loops: CDR1 SEHNR, CDR2 FQNEAQ (reference sequence). V shed 3 bases and J shed 4 bases, with 11 bases lying between them. The full variable domain, its missing parts supplied by reference TRBV7-9 and TRBJ2-3, is DTGVSQNPRHKITKRGQNVTFRCDPISEHNRLYWYRQTLGQGPEFLTYFQNEAQLEKSRLLSDRFSAERPKGSFSTLEIQRTEQGDSAMYLCASSLGLGADTQYFGPGTRLTVL.